This T cell receptor (beta chain) was sequenced during a study of beta chain features in type 1 diabetes. Study-wide results and caveats: Patients showed naive, central memory and Treg TCRB repertoires that appeared more similar than those of healthy donors.

The study reverse transcribed the entire isolated RNA, so it sequenced expressed TCRB transcripts. Here immunoSEQ multiplex PCR was the method, and the copy in TCRdb shows in-frame clones only, minus some. Of almost 350,000 clones listed, about 20% were seen once; the top ten hold about 0.044%. This clone came up a few times. The antigen remains unidentified. The germline V gene has CDR1 SGDLS and CDR2 YYNGEE. This CDR3 has 13 residues. Unmatched junction bases numbered 1, after V lost 7 bases and J lost 0 bases. This chain links TRBV9 with TRBJ2-5, with 9 nucleotides matching TRBD2. The sequencing input was naive CD4+ T cells from blood. The receptor's source is a woman younger than 35 in good health. The CDR3, as DNA: TGTGCCAGCGCGGGGGGGTACCAAGAGACCCAGTACTTC. This codes for CASAGGYQETQYF.